A single sample is the source of the 4 T cell receptor beta chains below, sequenced in a study of regulatory T cells in long-lasting Graves disease. The sample's time point: newly diagnosed GD, antithyroid drugs for less than 3 months. There was RNA extracted from PBMCs, and the TCR library was made from it. Both iRepertoire HTBI primers and Arm-PCR of CDR3 regions were used to build the TCR beta libraries. MiXCR was run by TCRdb on the multiplex PCR reads, yielding one entry per CDR3 protein. Of more than 450,000 distinct CDR3 sequences in the sample, about 11% were seen once. This sample was also put to use in a study of T cells in Graves' hyperthyroidism and ophthalmopathy.

The sample consisted of peripheral blood mononuclear cells (PBMCs), taken at new diagnosis, from a patient treated with antithyroid drugs. Receptors originate from a woman under 40 with Graves disease.

This clonotype was counted between two and nine times. This rearrangement joins TRBV6-1 to TRBJ2-1; D perhaps matches TRBD2 (5 bases). The CDR3 is 15 residues long. Germline assignment: CDR1 MNHNS and CDR2 SASEGT. V was pared by 7 bases and J by 15 bases, with 28 bases between. The CDR3 sequence is CASNKAEVVNGGGFF. The DNA for the CDR3 is TGTGCCAGCAATAAAGCGGAGGTTGTCAATGGTGGCGGGTTCTTC.

This chain links TRBV9 with TRBJ2-1, with 7 bases identical to TRBD2. Germline V gene sequence: CDR1 SGDLS, CDR2 YYNGEE. The CDR3 loop spans 19 amino acids. V was clipped by 0 bases and J by 6 bases; unmatched bases: 18. The CDR3 loop reads CASSVDSDVASGIFNEQFF. The CDR3 DNA reads TGTGCCAGCAGCGTAGATTCGGATGTGGCCAGCGGGATTTTCAATGAGCAGTTCTTC.

This clonotype was detected ten times or more. V is TRBV7-3 and J is TRBJ2-3; the match to TRBD2 covers 11 bases. J was trimmed by 8 bases and V by 8 bases; bases with no gene match: 9. CDR3 length: 14 residues. CDR1 is SGHTA and CDR2 is FQGTGA in the germline V gene. The CDR3 spells CASGLAGPQGTQYF. The CDR3 DNA reads TGTGCCAGCGGACTAGCGGGTCCCCAGGGTACGCAGTATTTT.

About this clonotype: A much larger clonotype is one base distant, so this may be a read error. This sequence joins TRBV15 and TRBJ2-5; 7 nucleotides agree with TRBD2. CDR1 is LNHNV and CDR2 is YYDKDF in the germline V gene (reference sequence). Losses at the gene ends were 0 bases for V and 9 bases for J; bases not matched to a gene: 7. This CDR3 region has 14 residues. In DNA form, the CDR3 reads TGTGCCACCAGCAGAGACAGCGGGAAGAGGGCCCAGTACTTC. This gives the protein CATSRDSGKRAQYF. Looking up the rest from reference TRBV15 and TRBJ2-5 gives the full variable domain: DAMVIQNPRYQVTQFGKPVTLSCSQTLNHNVMYWYQQKSSQAPKLLFHYYDKDFNNEADTPDNFQSRRPNTSFCFLDIRSPGLGDTAMYLCATSRDSGKRAQYFGPGTRLLVL.